The sequence of this T cell receptor (beta chain) was determined in a study of blood T cell repertoires in COVID-19. Study information: The analysed material was cDNA or gDNA that came from T cells, B-cell-depleted T cells, or PBMCs.

Authors' data handling: Estimated nucleated cell counts came from reference gene primer amplification. Clones were read by immunoSEQ multiplex PCR, and TCRdb kept only the in-frame ones, dropping some. D and trimming were read from the DNA, whereas the V and J calls and clone size are those reported in that table. Of over 75,000 clones listed, roughly nine tenths were seen once; the top ten hold about 5.2%. CDR1 is SGHTA, CDR2 FQGNSA, per germline. Trimming at V came to 5 bases and at J to 6 bases, leaving 10 bases not matched to a gene. The CDR3 covers 15 residues. This chain connects TRBV7-2 to TRBJ2-7; 10 nucleotides line up with TRBD2. The specimen sequenced was peripheral blood. The clonotype was recovered from an elderly woman with active COVID-19. CDR3 sequence (DNA): TGTGCCAGCAGCCCCCCCGGGACTAGCGTTAGCGAGCAGTACTTC. It translates to CASSPPGTSVSEQYF.